The clone carrying this TCR beta chain has a handful of counts. A single record per CDR3 protein comes from TCRdb applying MiXCR to the 5' RACE reads. The sample lists hundreds of thousands of distinct CDR3 sequences; 7.5% were seen once. This record belongs to a study of identical twins. Per germline, CDR1 SGHKS and CDR2 YYEKEE (reference sequence). The CDR3 spans 17 residues. Unmatched junction bases numbered 11, after V lost 4 bases and J lost 1 base. A further study also used this sample, focusing on yellow fever vaccine responses in identical twins.

The sequence was obtained from a woman under 30 in good health. The sequencing sample was made of CD8+ T cells sorted from blood. V is TRBV5-5 and J is TRBJ2-1; 7 bases line up with TRBD2. CDR3 sequence: CASSVTWSGESYNEQFF. CDR3 DNA: TGTGCCAGCAGCGTGACGTGGAGCGGGGAGTCCTACAATGAGCAGTTCTTC.